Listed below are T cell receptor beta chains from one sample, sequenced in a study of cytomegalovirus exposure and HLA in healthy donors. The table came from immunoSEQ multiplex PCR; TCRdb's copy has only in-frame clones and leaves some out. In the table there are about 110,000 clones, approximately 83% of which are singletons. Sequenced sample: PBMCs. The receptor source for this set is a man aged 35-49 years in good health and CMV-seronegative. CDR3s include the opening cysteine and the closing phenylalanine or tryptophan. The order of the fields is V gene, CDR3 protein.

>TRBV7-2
CASSLVRTGYTGELFF
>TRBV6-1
CASSEGAGGGEKLFF
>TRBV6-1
CASSEALRTGNSYEQYF
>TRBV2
CASSRQNSNQPQHF
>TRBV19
CASTLRSDGNQPQHF
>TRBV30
CAWGSWLEAFF
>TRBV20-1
CSPKTRTF
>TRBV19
CASSPDTAVNEKLFF
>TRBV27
CASWDRDTEAFF
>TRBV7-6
CASSSDPGGYGYTF
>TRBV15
CATKSTNTGELFF
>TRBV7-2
CASSVVGGQGASGYTF